Shown below are 17 T cell receptor beta chains from a single sample sequenced in a study of blood T cell repertoires in COVID-19. The table came from immunoSEQ multiplex PCR; TCRdb's copy has only in-frame clones and leaves some out. The top ten hold 0.7% of the sample, which has some 250,000 clones, approximately 91% seen once. Sequencing was done on a sample of peripheral blood. The receptors shown here come from a human donor in a cohort sampled during active COVID-19.

J is TRBJ1-1 and V is TRBV6-2 or TRBV6-3, with TRBD1 matching over 7 bases. Trimming removed 2 bases from V and 7 bases from J; junction bases left unmatched: 13. There are 16 residues in the CDR3. CDR1 and CDR2 from the germline V gene are MNHEY and SVGEGT. The CDR3 DNA follows: TGTGCCAGCAGTTACGCAAACCCCCGGGACAGTAGTGAAGCTTTCTTT. Protein: CASSYANPRDSSEAFF.

The chain is built from TRBV27 and TRBJ2-7; 7 bases line up with TRBD2. Germline lookup yields CDR1 MNHEY and CDR2 SMNVEV (reference sequence). The CDR3 loop spans 16 amino acids. V shed 5 bases and J 0 bases; nucleotides not matched to a gene: 10. The CDR3: CASSPRRGGSSYEQYF. The CDR3 DNA reads as TGTGCCAGCAGTCCCCGTCGGGGCGGGAGCTCCTACGAGCAGTACTTC.

This rearrangement joins TRBV7-2 to TRBJ2-7; a weak D match, TRBD1 (5 bases). The CDR3 covers 15 residues. Germline assignment: CDR1 SGHTA and CDR2 FQGNSA. Trimming left V 5 bases short and J 0 bases short, with 14 bases between. CDR3 sequence (DNA): TGTGCCAGCAGCCCAGGACACTTTCCCTCCTACGAGCAGTACTTC. Its translation is CASSPGHFPSYEQYF. Variable domain in full (rest from reference TRBV7-2 and TRBJ2-7): GAGVSQSPSNKVTEKGKDVELRCDPISGHTALYWYRQSLGQGLEFLIYFQGNSAPDKSGLPSDRFSAERTGGSVSTLTIQRTQQEDSAVYLCASSPGHFPSYEQYFGPGTRLTVT.

The chain carries TRBV30 and TRBJ2-7; D perhaps matches TRBD1 (6 bases). Germline V lookup: CDR1 GTSNPN, CDR2 SVGIG (reference sequence). The V end was cut by 3 bases, the J end by 1 base, with 10 bases between. The CDR3 loop spans 13 amino acids. In DNA form, the CDR3 reads TGTGCCTGGAGCAGGGGCCCTTCCTACGAGCAGTACTTC. This gives the protein CAWSRGPSYEQYF.

The genes are TRBV4-2 and TRBJ2-4, with 9 bases identical to TRBD2. The ends lost 3 bases at V and 1 base at J; junction bases unmatched: 13. Per the germline V gene, CDR1 is LGHNA and CDR2 is YNFKEQ. This CDR3 contains 19 residues. CDR3 DNA sequence: TGTGCCAGCAGCCAGCTCCCGGGACTAGCTGAGGGGGCCAAAAACATTCAGTACTTC. Amino acids: CASSQLPGLAEGAKNIQYF.

V is TRBV9 and J is TRBJ2-5; D not certain. Germline loops: CDR1 SGDLS, CDR2 YYNGEE. Trimming cost V 2 bases and J 4 bases, with 3 bases left between them. CDR3 length: 11 amino acids. CDR3 protein: CASSVLETQYF. CDR3 in DNA: TGTGCCAGCAGCGTTCTAGAGACCCAGTACTTC.

The chain has TRBV7-9 and TRBJ2-7; possibly TRBD1 for D (6 bases). This CDR3 spans 14 amino acids. The germline V gene has CDR1 SEHNR and CDR2 FQNEAQ (reference sequence). The V and J ends lost 0 bases and 2 bases respectively, with 8 bases between them. The CDR3 coding sequence is TGTGCCAGCAGCTTAGCGCAGGGGCCCTACGAGCAGTACTTC. As protein: CASSLAQGPYEQYF.

This rearrangement joins TRBV7-3 to TRBJ2-5; 12 bases fit TRBD1. The CDR3 is made up of 16 amino acids. The J segment lost 5 bases and the V segment lost 5 bases, leaving 9 bases of the junction unmatched. CDR1 and CDR2 from the germline V gene are SGHTA and FQGTGA. The CDR3 sequence is CASSPRRGTGGETQYF. The CDR3 DNA is TGTGCCAGCAGCCCCCGGAGGGGGACAGGGGGCGAGACCCAGTACTTC.

This chain joins TRBV24-1 and TRBJ2-1; 8 bases are a match to TRBD1. Germline V gene sequence: CDR1 KGHDR, CDR2 SFDVKD. This CDR3 region has 16 residues. J gave up 7 bases and V 1 base, and 8 bases lay outside the gene matches. The CDR3 loop reads CATSDFRTGLLNEQFF. CDR3 bases: TGTGCCACCAGTGATTTTAGGACAGGGCTTCTAAATGAGCAGTTCTTC.

This chain joins TRBV7-2 and TRBJ1-2; D possibly corresponds to TRBD1 (5 bases). V gave up 1 base and J gave up 4 bases, with 13 bases separating them. The CDR3 is 15 amino acids. CDR1 and CDR2 from the germline V gene are SGHTA and FQGNSA. The DNA of the CDR3 is TGTGCCAGCAGCTTAGTATACGACAGCAGCTATGGCTACACCTTC. Translated, it gives CASSLVYDSSYGYTF. The whole variable domain, remainder taken from reference TRBV7-2 and TRBJ1-2, is GAGVSQSPSNKVTEKGKDVELRCDPISGHTALYWYRQSLGQGLEFLIYFQGNSAPDKSGLPSDRFSAERTGGSVSTLTIQRTQQEDSAVYLCASSLVYDSSYGYTFGSGTRLTVV.

The DNA for the CDR3 is TGTGCCAGCAGCACCCCGGAGGGGGGGGTAAGCACAGATACGCAGTATTTT. This codes for CASSTPEGGVSTDTQYF. The chain uses TRBV5-6 and TRBJ2-3; tentative D call: TRBD2 (7 bases). The CDR3 totals 17 residues. CDR1 is SGHDT and CDR2 is YYEEEE in the germline V gene. Trimming shortened V by 4 bases and J by 0 bases, and 18 bases separated the two germline ends.

This chain joins TRBV2 and TRBJ1-6; 9 nucleotides agree with TRBD1. Trimming at V came to 5 bases and at J to 5 bases, leaving 1 base not matched to a gene. The germline gives CDR1 SNHLY, CDR2 FYNNEI. The CDR3 extends over 14 amino acids. The CDR3 bases are TGTGCCAGCAGTAGGACAGGGGATAATTCACCCCTCCACTTT. Translating it yields CASSRTGDNSPLHF.

V and J are TRBV9 and TRBJ2-3; the D gene is possibly TRBD1 (5 bases). Between the trimmed V and J ends, which lost 4 bases and 0 bases, there was a span of 9 bases. The CDR3 covers 14 residues. Germline CDR1 reads SGDLS; CDR2 reads YYNGEE. The DNA for the CDR3 is TGTGCCAGCAGCCTCCGACAGAGCACAGATACGCAGTATTTT. Encoded protein: CASSLRQSTDTQYF.

The J gene is TRBJ1-1, the V gene TRBV18; possible D gene TRBD1, 5 bases. CDR1 KGHSH and CDR2 LQKENI come from the germline V gene. The CDR3 sequence is 14 residues long. Between the trimmed V and J ends, which lost 2 bases and 4 bases, there was a span of 11 bases. CDR3 coding DNA: TGTGCCAGCTCACCAGGGGGGACGGGCACTGAAGCTTTCTTT. The encoded protein is CASSPGGTGTEAFF. Together with reference TRBV18 and TRBJ1-1, the CDR3 gives the full variable domain: NAGVMQNPRHLVRRRGQEARLRCSPMKGHSHVYWYRQLPEEGLKFMVYLQKENIIDESGMPKERFSAEFPKEGPSILRIQQVVRGDSAAYFCASSPGGTGTEAFFGQGTRLTVV.

The V and J genes are TRBV6-2 or TRBV6-3 and TRBJ2-7, with 7 bases lining up with TRBD2. The CDR3 length is 15 residues. V was pared by 0 bases and J by 1 base, with 3 bases of the junction left unmatched. Germline assignment: CDR1 MNHEY and CDR2 SVGEGT. The CDR3 loop reads CASSYSASGSYEQYF. The CDR3, as DNA: TGTGCCAGCAGTTACTCGGCTAGCGGTTCCTACGAGCAGTACTTC.

The V call is TRBV6-5, the J call TRBJ2-7, with 7 bases lining up with TRBD1. Germline CDR1 and CDR2: MNHEY and SVGAGI. V shed 6 bases and J 6 bases; nucleotides not matched to a gene: 8. The CDR3 length is 13 residues. CDR3 amino acids: CASSDTDRAEQYF. The DNA of the CDR3 is TGTGCCAGCAGCGACACCGACAGGGCCGAGCAGTACTTC.

This clone was recorded once. The chain employs TRBV30 and TRBJ2-7; 8 bases are a match to TRBD1. The V gene end was trimmed by 2 bases and the J gene end by 4 bases; junction bases not matched to a gene: 4. CDR3 length: 13 residues. Germline lookup yields CDR1 GTSNPN and CDR2 SVGIG (reference sequence). For the CDR3, the DNA is TGTGCCTGGAGTTTGGGGGACAGGTACGAGCAGTACTTC. It is translated as CAWSLGDRYEQYF.